This T cell receptor beta chain is from a study of blood T cell repertoires in COVID-19. Study in general: Researchers got acute and convalescent COVID-19 samples from the United States, Italy and Spain. From T cells, B-cell-depleted T cells, or PBMCs came the material, which was cDNA or gDNA.

The sample holds a few counts of this clone. Trimming at V came to 3 bases and at J to 7 bases, leaving 5 bases not matched to a gene. The CDR3 runs to 15 residues. CDR1 SGHTA and CDR2 FQGNSA come from the germline V gene. As handled by the study authors: Reference gene primers were amplified, and this amplification served to estimate nucleated cell counts. Clones were read by immunoSEQ multiplex PCR, and TCRdb kept only the in-frame ones, dropping some. The V and J calls and clone size were taken over from that table, and D and trimming were inferred from the DNA. This sample has 290,000 or so clones, with roughly 85% found just once.

The TCR comes from a man aged 50-59 years with active or convalescent COVID-19. This chain connects TRBV7-2 to TRBJ2-1; 11 bases are a match to TRBD2. The sample comprised peripheral blood. CDR3 sequence reads: CASSFLSGRGNEQFF. In DNA, the CDR3 is TGTGCCAGCAGCTTCCTTAGCGGGAGGGGGAATGAGCAGTTCTTC. Variable domain in full (rest from reference TRBV7-2 and TRBJ2-1): GAGVSQSPSNKVTEKGKDVELRCDPISGHTALYWYRQSLGQGLEFLIYFQGNSAPDKSGLPSDRFSAERTGGSVSTLTIQRTQQEDSAVYLCASSFLSGRGNEQFFGPGTRLTVL.